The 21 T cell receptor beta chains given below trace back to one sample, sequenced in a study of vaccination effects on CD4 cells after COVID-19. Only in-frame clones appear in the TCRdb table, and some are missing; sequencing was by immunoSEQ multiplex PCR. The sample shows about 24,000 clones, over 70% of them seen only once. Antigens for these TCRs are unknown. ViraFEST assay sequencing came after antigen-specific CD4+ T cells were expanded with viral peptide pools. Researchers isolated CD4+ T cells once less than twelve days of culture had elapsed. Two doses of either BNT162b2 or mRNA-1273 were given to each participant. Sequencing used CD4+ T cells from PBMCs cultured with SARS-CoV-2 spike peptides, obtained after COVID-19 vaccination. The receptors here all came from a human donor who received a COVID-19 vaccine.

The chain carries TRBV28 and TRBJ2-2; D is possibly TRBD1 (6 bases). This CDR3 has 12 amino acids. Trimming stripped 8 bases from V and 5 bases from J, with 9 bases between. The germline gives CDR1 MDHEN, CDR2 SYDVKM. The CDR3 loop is CASEGGTGELFF. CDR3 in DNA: TGTGCCAGCGAAGGGGGAACCGGGGAGCTGTTTTTT.

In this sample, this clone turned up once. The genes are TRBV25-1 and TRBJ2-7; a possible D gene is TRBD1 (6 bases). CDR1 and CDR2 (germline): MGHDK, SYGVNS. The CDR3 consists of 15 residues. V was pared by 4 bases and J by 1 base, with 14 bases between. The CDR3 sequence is CASSATGSKSYEQYF. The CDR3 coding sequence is TGTGCCAGCAGTGCCACAGGGTCAAAATCCTACGAGCAGTACTTC.

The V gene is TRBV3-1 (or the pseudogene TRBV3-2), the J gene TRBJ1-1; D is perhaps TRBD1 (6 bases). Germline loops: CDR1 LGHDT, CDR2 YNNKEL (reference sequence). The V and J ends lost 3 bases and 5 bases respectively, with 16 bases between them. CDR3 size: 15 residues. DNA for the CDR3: TGTGCCAGCAGCCACTCGGGACACCAGAAGACTGAAGCTTTCTTT. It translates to CASSHSGHQKTEAFF.

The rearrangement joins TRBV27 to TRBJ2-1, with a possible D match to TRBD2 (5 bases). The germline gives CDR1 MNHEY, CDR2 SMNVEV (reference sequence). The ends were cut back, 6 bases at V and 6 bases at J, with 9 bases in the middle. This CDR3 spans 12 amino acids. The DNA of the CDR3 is TGTGCCAGCAGGCCAACTAGCAATGAGCAGTTCTTC. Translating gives CASRPTSNEQFF.

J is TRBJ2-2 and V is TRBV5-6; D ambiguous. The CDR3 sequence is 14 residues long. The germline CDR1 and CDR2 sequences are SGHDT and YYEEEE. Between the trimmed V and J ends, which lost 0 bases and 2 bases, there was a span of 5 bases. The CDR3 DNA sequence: TGTGCCAGCAGCTTGGGTGAAAACACCGGGGAGCTGTTTTTT. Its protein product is CASSLGENTGELFF.

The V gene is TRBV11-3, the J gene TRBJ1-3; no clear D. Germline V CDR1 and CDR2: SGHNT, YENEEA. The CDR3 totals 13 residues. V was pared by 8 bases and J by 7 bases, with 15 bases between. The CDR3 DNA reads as TGTGCCAGCTCGACTAGAGGAGGCAACACCATATATTTT. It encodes CASSTRGGNTIYF.

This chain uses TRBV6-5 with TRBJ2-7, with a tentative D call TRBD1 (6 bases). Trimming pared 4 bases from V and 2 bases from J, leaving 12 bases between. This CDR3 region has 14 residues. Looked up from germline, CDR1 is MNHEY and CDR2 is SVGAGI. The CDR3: CASSSRTETYEQYF. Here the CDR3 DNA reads TGTGCCAGCAGTTCCCGGACAGAGACCTACGAGCAGTACTTC.

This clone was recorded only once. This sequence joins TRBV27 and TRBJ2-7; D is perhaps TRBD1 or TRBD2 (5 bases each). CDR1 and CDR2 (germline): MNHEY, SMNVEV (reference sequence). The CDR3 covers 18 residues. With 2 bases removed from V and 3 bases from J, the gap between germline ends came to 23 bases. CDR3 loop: CASSLVGQGALAIYEQYF. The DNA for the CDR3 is TGTGCCAGCAGTTTAGTTGGGCAGGGCGCTCTAGCAATCTACGAGCAGTACTTC.

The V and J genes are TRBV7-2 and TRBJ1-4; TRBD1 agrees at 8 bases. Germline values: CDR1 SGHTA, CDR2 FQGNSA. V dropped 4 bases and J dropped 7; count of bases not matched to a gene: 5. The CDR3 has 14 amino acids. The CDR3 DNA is TGTGCCAGCAGCTGGACAGGGTTAGGTGAAAAACTGTTTTTT. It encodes CASSWTGLGEKLFF.

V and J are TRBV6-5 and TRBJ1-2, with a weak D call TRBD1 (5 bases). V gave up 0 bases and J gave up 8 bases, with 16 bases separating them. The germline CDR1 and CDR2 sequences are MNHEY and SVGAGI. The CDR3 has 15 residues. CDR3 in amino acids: CASSYSPGDSWGYTF. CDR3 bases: TGTGCCAGCAGTTACTCTCCGGGGGATTCGTGGGGCTACACCTTC.

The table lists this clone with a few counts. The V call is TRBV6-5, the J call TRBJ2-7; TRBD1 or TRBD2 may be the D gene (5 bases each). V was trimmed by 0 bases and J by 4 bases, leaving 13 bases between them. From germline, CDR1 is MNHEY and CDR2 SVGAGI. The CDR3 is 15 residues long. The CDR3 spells CASSYSGTQSYEQYF. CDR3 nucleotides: TGTGCCAGCAGTTACTCCGGGACCCAATCTTACGAGCAGTACTTC.

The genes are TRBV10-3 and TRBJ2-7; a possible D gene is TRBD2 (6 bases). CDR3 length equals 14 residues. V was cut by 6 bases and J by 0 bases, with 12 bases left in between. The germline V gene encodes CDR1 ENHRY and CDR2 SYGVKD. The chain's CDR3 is CAIRATSFSYEQYF. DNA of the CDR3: TGTGCCATCAGGGCCACTAGCTTCTCCTACGAGCAGTACTTC.

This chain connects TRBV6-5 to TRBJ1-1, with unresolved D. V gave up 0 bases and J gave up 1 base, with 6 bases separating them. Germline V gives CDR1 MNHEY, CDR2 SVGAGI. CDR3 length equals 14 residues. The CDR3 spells CASSYSGSNTEAFF. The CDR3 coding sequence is TGTGCCAGCAGTTACTCAGGGTCGAACACTGAAGCTTTCTTT.

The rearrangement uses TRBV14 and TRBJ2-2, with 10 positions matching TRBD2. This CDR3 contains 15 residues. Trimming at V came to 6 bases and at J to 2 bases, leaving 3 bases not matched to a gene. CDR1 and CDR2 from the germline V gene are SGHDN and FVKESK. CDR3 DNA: TGTGCCAGCAGACTAGCGGGGACTAACACCGGGGAGCTGTTTTTT. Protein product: CASRLAGTNTGELFF.

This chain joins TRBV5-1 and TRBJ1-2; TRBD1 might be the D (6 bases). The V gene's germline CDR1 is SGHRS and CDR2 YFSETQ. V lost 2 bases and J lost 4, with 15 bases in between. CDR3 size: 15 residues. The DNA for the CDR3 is TGCGCCAGCAGCTTAAACAGGGAAACGGCCTATGGCTACACCTTC. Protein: CASSLNRETAYGYTF.

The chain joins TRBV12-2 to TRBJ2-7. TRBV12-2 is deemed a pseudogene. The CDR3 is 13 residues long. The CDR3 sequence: CASRFHRSYEQYF. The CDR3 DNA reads TGTGCAAGTCGCTTCCACCGATCCTACGAGCAGTACTTC.

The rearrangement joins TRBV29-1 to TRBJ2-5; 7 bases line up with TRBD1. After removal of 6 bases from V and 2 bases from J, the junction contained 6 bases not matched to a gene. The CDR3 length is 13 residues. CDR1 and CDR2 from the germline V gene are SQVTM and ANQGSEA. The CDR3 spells CSVETGNQETQYF. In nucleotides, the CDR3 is TGCAGCGTCGAGACAGGGAATCAAGAGACCCAGTACTTC.

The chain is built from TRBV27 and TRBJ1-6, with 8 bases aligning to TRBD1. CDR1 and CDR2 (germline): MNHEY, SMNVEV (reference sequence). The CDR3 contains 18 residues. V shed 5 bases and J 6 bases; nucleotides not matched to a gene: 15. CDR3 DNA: TGTGCCAGCAGTCCGATTACAGGGGGACGCACCCGTAATTCACCCCTCCACTTT. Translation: CASSPITGGRTRNSPLHF.

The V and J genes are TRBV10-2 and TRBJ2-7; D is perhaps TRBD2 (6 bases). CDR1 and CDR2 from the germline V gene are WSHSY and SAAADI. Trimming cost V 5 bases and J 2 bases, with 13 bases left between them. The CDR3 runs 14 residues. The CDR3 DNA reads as TGCGCCAGCAGTCTGACCGGCGGGGCCTACGAGCAGTACTTC. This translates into CASSLTGGAYEQYF.

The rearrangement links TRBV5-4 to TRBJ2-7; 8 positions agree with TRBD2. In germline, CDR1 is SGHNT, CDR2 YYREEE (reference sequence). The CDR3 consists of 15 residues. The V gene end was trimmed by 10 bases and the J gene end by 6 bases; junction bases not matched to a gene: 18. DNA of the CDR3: TGTGCCCGTCCCGCGCGGGAGGTTCACTTGATCGAGCAGTACTTC. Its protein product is CARPAREVHLIEQYF.

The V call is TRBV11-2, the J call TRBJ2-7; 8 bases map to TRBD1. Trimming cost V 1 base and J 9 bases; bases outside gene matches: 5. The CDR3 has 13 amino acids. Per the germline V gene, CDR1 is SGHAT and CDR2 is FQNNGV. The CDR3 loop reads CASSLAGQDRQYF. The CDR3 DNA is TGTGCCAGCAGCTTAGCGGGACAGGATCGGCAGTACTTC.